Listed below are T cell receptor beta chains from one sample, sequenced in a study of cytomegalovirus exposure and HLA in healthy donors. Clones were read by immunoSEQ multiplex PCR, and TCRdb kept only the in-frame ones, dropping some. The sample shows about 86,000 clones, 60% to 80% of them seen only once. Specimen: PBMCs. The receptor set was obtained from a female donor in good health and CMV-seronegative. CDR3s include the opening cysteine and the closing phenylalanine or tryptophan. The order of the fields is CDR3 protein, CDR3 DNA, clone size, J gene, V gene, D gene. D genes are given only for firm matches. Rows may omit the clone size; those that give it use once, few, many or a size class.

CTSSMRGPAPAAETQYF	TGCACCAGCAGCATGCGGGGGCCGGCCCCAGCGGCGGAGACCCAGTACTTC	-	TRBJ2-5	TRBV1	-
CASSESGTGELFF	TGTGCCAGCAGTGAAAGCGGTACCGGGGAGCTGTTTTTT	-	TRBJ2-2	TRBV2	-
CASSYSAGFVETQYF	TGTGCCAGTAGCTACTCAGCGGGGTTCGTAGAGACCCAGTACTTC	-	TRBJ2-5	TRBV19	TRBD2
CSVRRTGEEEQYF	TGCAGCGTTCGCAGGACAGGGGAGGAGGAGCAGTACTTC	-	TRBJ2-7	TRBV29-1	TRBD1
CASSPTSGLGNEQFF	TGTGCCAGCAGCCCGACTAGCGGGCTAGGGAATGAGCAGTTCTTC	-	TRBJ2-1	TRBV7-3	TRBD2
CSAPEGDTQYF	TGCAGCGCCCCCGAGGGAGATACGCAGTATTTT	-	TRBJ2-3	TRBV29-1	-
CASSPGLAGTYTGELFF	TGCGCCAGCAGCCCGGGACTAGCGGGGACTTACACCGGGGAGCTGTTTTTT	-	TRBJ2-2	TRBV5-1	TRBD2
CASSQDTGTGANVLTF	TGCGCCAGCAGCCAAGATACAGGGACTGGGGCCAACGTCCTGACTTTC	-	TRBJ2-6	TRBV4-3	-
CASSETRQPQHF	TGCGCCAGCAGTGAGACTCGGCAGCCCCAGCATTTT	-	TRBJ1-5	TRBV10-1	-
CASNGDRDYRPQHF	TGTGCCAGCAATGGGGACAGAGATTACCGGCCCCAGCATTTT	-	TRBJ1-5	TRBV7-3	TRBD1
CASRPGTGSEQYF	TGTGCCAGCAGGCCCGGGACAGGGAGCGAGCAGTACTTC	-	TRBJ2-7	TRBV6-5	TRBD1
CASSEAGDRFLVVQYF	TGTGCCAGCAGTGAAGCAGGAGACAGATTTCTCGTAGTGCAGTACTTC	-	TRBJ2-7	TRBV6-1	-
CASSLKGGTEAFF	TGTGCCAGCAGTCTCAAAGGGGGCACTGAAGCTTTCTTT	few	TRBJ1-1	TRBV27	-
CASSEARTAYGYTF	TGTGCCAGCAGTGAAGCTAGGACAGCCTATGGCTACACCTTC	-	TRBJ1-2	TRBV6-1	-
CASSIRQGGEETQYF	TGTGCCAGCAGCATAAGACAGGGGGGGGAGGAGACCCAGTACTTC	-	TRBJ2-5	TRBV5-4	TRBD1
CAISFSSAVSGANVLTF	TGTGCCATCAGCTTTTCTAGCGCGGTCTCTGGGGCCAACGTCCTGACTTTC	-	TRBJ2-6	TRBV10-3	-
CASSVERGRDRATDTQYF	TGTGCCAGCAGCGTAGAGAGGGGGAGGGACAGGGCCACAGATACGCAGTATTTT	-	TRBJ2-3	TRBV9	TRBD1
CASSLAGGYNEQFF	TGTGCCAGCAGCCTAGCGGGAGGGTACAATGAGCAGTTCTTC	-	TRBJ2-1	TRBV7-2	TRBD2
CASSLIVGLAGGSSYEQYF	TGTGCCAGCAGCTTGATAGTGGGACTAGCGGGAGGAAGCTCCTACGAGCAGTACTTC	few	TRBJ2-7	TRBV5-6	TRBD2
CASSLGRGSNYEQYF	TGTGCCAGCAGCTTAGGCAGGGGGTCAAACTACGAGCAGTACTTC	-	TRBJ2-7	TRBV7-2	TRBD1
CASSLPGTNYGYTF	TGTGCCAGCAGCTTACCGGGAACTAACTATGGCTACACCTTC	-	TRBJ1-2	TRBV7-9	-
CASSLGPTGATYEQYF	TGTGCCAGCAGCTTAGGGCCGACAGGGGCGACCTACGAGCAGTACTTC	-	TRBJ2-7	TRBV11-2	TRBD1
CASSPDRVSGELFF	TGTGCCAGCAGTCCGGACAGGGTGTCCGGGGAGCTGTTTTTT	-	TRBJ2-2	TRBV6-4	TRBD1
CASSFGGLVRTGNVGEQYF	TGTGCCAGCAGCTTCGGCGGACTCGTAAGGACAGGAAACGTAGGCGAGCAGTACTTC	once	TRBJ2-7	TRBV14	TRBD1
CASSSFGTITEAFF	TGTGCCAGCAGCTCCTTCGGGACAATCACTGAAGCTTTCTTT	-	TRBJ1-1	TRBV7-2	-
CASSSWDRDEQYF	TGTGCCAGCAGTTCGTGGGACAGGGACGAGCAGTACTTC	-	TRBJ2-7	TRBV28	TRBD1
CASSSTGGSTEAFF	TGTGCCAGCAGCTCCACCGGAGGTTCCACTGAAGCTTTCTTT	-	TRBJ1-1	TRBV7-3	-
CASSLEAGRSGGYTF	TGTGCCAGCAGCTTAGAGGCAGGGAGGTCTGGCGGCTACACCTTC	-	TRBJ1-2	TRBV7-9	-
CASSYYRSGNTIYF	TGTGCCAGCAGTTACTACAGGTCTGGAAACACCATATATTTT	-	TRBJ1-3	TRBV6-5	-
CASRLDRVNTEAFF	TGTGCCAGCAGACTTGACAGGGTGAACACTGAAGCTTTCTTT	-	TRBJ1-1	TRBV6-5	TRBD1
CASSLSNGLASNEQFF	TGTGCCAGCAGTTTATCGAATGGACTAGCCAGCAATGAGCAGTTCTTC	-	TRBJ2-1	TRBV27	TRBD2
CASSATGAVQETQYF	TGTGCCAGTAGTGCCACAGGGGCCGTACAAGAGACCCAGTACTTC	-	TRBJ2-5	TRBV19	TRBD1
CASRRQVTTDTQYF	TGTGCCAGCAGGAGACAGGTCACCACAGATACGCAGTATTTT	once	TRBJ2-3	TRBV6-5	-
CASSFDRGPVYEQYF	TGTGCCAGCAGCTTCGACAGGGGGCCCGTTTACGAGCAGTACTTC	-	TRBJ2-7	TRBV5-8	TRBD1
CASSLYGTTNTGELFF	TGTGCCAGCAGTTTATATGGGACAACGAACACCGGGGAGCTGTTTTTT	-	TRBJ2-2	TRBV27	-
CASSVEVSGRPNRYNEQFF	TGTGCCAGCAGCGTAGAGGTTAGCGGGAGGCCGAACCGCTACAATGAGCAGTTCTTC	-	TRBJ2-1	TRBV9	TRBD2
CASSSGGPNNEKLFF	TGCGCCAGCAGCTCGGGGGGGCCGAATAATGAAAAACTGTTTTTT	-	TRBJ1-4	TRBV5-1	-
CASSSPFRGEGTEAFF	TGTGCCAGCAGCTCCCCCTTCAGGGGCGAGGGCACTGAAGCTTTCTTT	-	TRBJ1-1	TRBV5-4	-
CASSETREWIDEQFF	TGTGCCAGCAGTGAAACCCGGGAGTGGATCGATGAGCAGTTCTTC	-	TRBJ2-1	TRBV6-1	-
CASRDRFTNTEAFF	TGTGCCAGTAGAGACAGGTTCACGAACACTGAAGCTTTCTTT	-	TRBJ1-1	TRBV7-2	-
CASSPRSPAGETQYF	TGTGCCAGCAGCCCCCGGAGCCCAGCCGGGGAGACCCAGTACTTC	-	TRBJ2-5	TRBV9	-
CASRRTSGGGTGELFF	TGTGCCAGCAGACGGACTAGCGGGGGAGGCACCGGGGAGCTGTTTTTT	once	TRBJ2-2	TRBV5-6	TRBD2
CASSLDPGNTEAFF	TGCGCCAGCAGCCTCGATCCGGGGAACACTGAAGCTTTCTTT	-	TRBJ1-1	TRBV5-1	-
CASRRGRGNSGANVLTF	TGTGCCAGCAGGAGGGGACGGGGGAACTCTGGGGCCAACGTCCTGACTTTC	-	TRBJ2-6	TRBV2	-